Included here is one TCR beta chain sequence, with context. Sequencing was performed with immunoSEQ multiplex PCR; in TCRdb, only in-frame clones are kept and a portion is missing. Found here are about 270,000 clones, 80% to 90% of them singletons; the top ten hold around 15%. The record originates from a study of blood T cell repertoires in COVID-19. The overall study: PBMCs, B-cell-depleted T cells, or T cells provided the cDNA or gDNA that made up the material.

Participant-given clinical history determined each cohort assignment. What the recovered Cohort 3 donors had was two negative PCRs, clearance, or symptom resolution. The CDR3 consists of 15 residues. The junction had 7 bases not matched to a gene; V was cut back by 5 bases and J by 1 base. The germline gives CDR1 SEHNR, CDR2 FQNEAQ (reference sequence). V is TRBV7-9 and J is TRBJ1-2; 7 bases are shared with TRBD1. The specimen was PBMCs or T cells enriched from blood (not recorded which). The receptor was isolated from a man in his late teens or twenties who had recovered from COVID-19. CDR3 in amino acids: CASSLGTAVNYGYTF. The CDR3 DNA is TGTGCCAGCAGCCTAGGGACAGCGGTTAACTATGGCTACACCTTC.